The present T cell receptor (beta chain) was sequenced within a study of vaccination and CD4 T cells after COVID-19. On the study more broadly: Six males and four females, two of them Hispanic, were enrolled as convalescents.

Cultured CD4+ T cell DNA underwent sequencing with the Oncomine TCR Beta short-read assay. TCRdb re-called the PCR reads through MiXCR, storing one row per CDR3 protein. The sample lists about 12,000 distinct CDR3 sequences; roughly 58% were seen once. The sample's treatment: roughly nine-day PBMC culture with coronavirus spike peptide pools or control peptides (ViraFEST assay). Peptide pools at 9.5 to 10 ug/ml stimulated two million PBMCs per well with 10 IU/ml IL-2. The V gene's germline CDR1 is MNHEY and CDR2 SVGEGT. J lost 6 bases, V lost 4 bases, and 8 bases had no gene match. The CDR3 runs to 15 residues. In regard to this clonotype: Antigen unknown.

Sequenced material: CD4+ T cells from blood, cultured in vitro. The sequence was obtained from a human donor who had recovered from COVID-19. The chain links TRBV6-2 or TRBV6-3 to TRBJ2-1; 8 positions match TRBD2. The CDR3 sequence: CASSSPGLGLNEQFF. DNA for the CDR3: TGTGCCAGCAGTTCCCCGGGACTAGGACTCAATGAGCAGTTCTTC.